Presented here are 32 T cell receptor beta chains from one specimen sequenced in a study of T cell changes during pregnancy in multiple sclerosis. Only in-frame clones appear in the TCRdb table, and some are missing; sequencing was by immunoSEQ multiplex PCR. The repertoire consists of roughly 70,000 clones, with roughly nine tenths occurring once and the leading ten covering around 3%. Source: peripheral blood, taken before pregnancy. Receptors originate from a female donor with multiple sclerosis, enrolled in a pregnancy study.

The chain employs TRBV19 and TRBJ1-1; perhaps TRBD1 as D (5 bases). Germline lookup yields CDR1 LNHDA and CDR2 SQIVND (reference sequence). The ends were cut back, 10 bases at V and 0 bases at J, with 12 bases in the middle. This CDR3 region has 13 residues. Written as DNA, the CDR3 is TGTGCCACCTCGGGACTTTTGAACACTGAAGCTTTCTTT. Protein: CATSGLLNTEAFF. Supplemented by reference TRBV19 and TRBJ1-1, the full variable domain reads DGGITQSPKYLFRKEGQNVTLSCEQNLNHDAMYWYRQDPGQGLRLIYYSQIVNDFQKGDIAEGYSVSREKKESFPLTVTSAQKNPTAFYLCATSGLLNTEAFFGQGTRLTVV.

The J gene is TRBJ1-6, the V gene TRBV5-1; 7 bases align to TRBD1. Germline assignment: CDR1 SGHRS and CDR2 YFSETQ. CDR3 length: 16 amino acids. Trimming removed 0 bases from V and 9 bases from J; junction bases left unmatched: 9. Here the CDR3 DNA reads TGCGCCAGCAGCTTGGAACCCGACAGACAGGGTTCACCCCTCCACTTT. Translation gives CASSLEPDRQGSPLHF.

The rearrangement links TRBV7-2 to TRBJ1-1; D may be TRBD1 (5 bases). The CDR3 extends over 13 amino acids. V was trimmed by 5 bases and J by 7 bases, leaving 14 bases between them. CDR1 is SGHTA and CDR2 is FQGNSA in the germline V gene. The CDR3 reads CASSPGQLLEAFF. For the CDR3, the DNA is TGTGCCAGCAGCCCTGGACAACTCCTTGAAGCTTTCTTT. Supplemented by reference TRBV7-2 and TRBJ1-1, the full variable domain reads GAGVSQSPSNKVTEKGKDVELRCDPISGHTALYWYRQSLGQGLEFLIYFQGNSAPDKSGLPSDRFSAERTGGSVSTLTIQRTQQEDSAVYLCASSPGQLLEAFFGQGTRLTVV.

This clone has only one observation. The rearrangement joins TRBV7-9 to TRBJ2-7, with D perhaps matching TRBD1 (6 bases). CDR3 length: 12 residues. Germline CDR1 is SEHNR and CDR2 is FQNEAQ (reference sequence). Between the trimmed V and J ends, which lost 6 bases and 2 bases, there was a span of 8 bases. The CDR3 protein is CASRKGAYEQYF. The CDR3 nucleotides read TGTGCCAGCAGAAAGGGGGCCTACGAGCAGTACTTC. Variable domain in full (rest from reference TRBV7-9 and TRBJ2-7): DTGVSQNPRHKITKRGQNVTFRCDPISEHNRLYWYRQTLGQGPEFLTYFQNEAQLEKSRLLSDRFSAERPKGSFSTLEIQRTEQGDSAMYLCASRKGAYEQYFGPGTRLTVT.

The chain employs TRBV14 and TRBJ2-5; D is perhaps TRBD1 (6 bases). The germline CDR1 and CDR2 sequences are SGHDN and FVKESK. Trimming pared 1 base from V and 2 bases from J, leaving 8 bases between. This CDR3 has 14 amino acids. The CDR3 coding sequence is TGTGCCAGCAGCCAAGGGACAGAACAAGAGACCCAGTACTTC. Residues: CASSQGTEQETQYF.

CDR3 nucleotide sequence: TGTGCCAGCAGTGCTTTGGGGGGTACTGAAGCTTTCTTT. This codes for CASSALGGTEAFF. The rearrangement links TRBV6-1 to TRBJ1-1; TRBD1 might be the D (5 bases). Germline assignment: CDR1 MNHNS and CDR2 SASEGT. V was trimmed by 4 bases and J by 5 bases, leaving 11 bases between them. The CDR3 runs 13 residues.

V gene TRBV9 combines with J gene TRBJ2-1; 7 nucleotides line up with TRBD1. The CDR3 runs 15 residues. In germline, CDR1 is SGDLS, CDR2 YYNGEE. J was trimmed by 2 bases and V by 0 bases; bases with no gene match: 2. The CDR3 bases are TGTGCCAGCAGCGTAGAGCAGGGGGCCTACAATGAGCAGTTCTTC. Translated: CASSVEQGAYNEQFF.

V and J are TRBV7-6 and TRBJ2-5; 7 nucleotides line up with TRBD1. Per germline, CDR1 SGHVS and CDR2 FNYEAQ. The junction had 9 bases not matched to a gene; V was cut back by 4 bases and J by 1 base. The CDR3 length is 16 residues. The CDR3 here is CASSSPKDRFQETQYF. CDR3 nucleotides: TGTGCCAGCAGCTCCCCCAAGGACAGGTTCCAAGAGACCCAGTACTTC.

The CDR3 region has the DNA TGTGCCATCAGCCCCCGGGGAACACAGGGCGTCGAGTCACCCCTCCACTTT. This gives the protein CAISPRGTQGVESPLHF. The gene calls are TRBV10-3 and TRBJ1-6; D perhaps matches TRBD1 (6 bases). V was trimmed by 6 bases and J by 10 bases, leaving 25 bases between them. Germline V CDR1 and CDR2: ENHRY, SYGVKD. The CDR3 sequence is 17 residues long.

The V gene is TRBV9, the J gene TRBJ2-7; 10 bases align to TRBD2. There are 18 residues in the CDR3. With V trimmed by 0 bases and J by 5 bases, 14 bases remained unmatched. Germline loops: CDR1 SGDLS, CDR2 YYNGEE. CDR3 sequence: CASSVEAGTSALMNEQYF. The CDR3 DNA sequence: TGTGCCAGCAGCGTAGAAGCAGGGACTAGCGCCCTTATGAACGAGCAGTACTTC.

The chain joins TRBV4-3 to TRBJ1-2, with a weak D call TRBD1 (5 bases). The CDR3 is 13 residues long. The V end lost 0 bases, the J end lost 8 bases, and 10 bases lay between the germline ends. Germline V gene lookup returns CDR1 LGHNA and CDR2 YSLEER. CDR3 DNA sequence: TGCGCCAGCAGCCAAGAATGGGACTCCGGCTACACCTTC. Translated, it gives CASSQEWDSGYTF.

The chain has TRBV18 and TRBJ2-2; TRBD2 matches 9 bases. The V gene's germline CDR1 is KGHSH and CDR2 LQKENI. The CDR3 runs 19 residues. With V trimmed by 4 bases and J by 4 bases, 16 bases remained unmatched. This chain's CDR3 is CASSRPEAAGGPPTGELFF. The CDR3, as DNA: TGTGCCAGCTCACGCCCGGAGGCCGCGGGAGGGCCCCCCACCGGGGAGCTGTTTTTT.

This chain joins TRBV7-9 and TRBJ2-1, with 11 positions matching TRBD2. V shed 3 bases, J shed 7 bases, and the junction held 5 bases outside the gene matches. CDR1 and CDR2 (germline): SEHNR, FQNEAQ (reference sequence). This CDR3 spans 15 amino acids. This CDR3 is CASSLLLAGENEQFF. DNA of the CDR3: TGTGCCAGCAGCTTGTTACTAGCGGGAGAAAATGAGCAGTTCTTC.

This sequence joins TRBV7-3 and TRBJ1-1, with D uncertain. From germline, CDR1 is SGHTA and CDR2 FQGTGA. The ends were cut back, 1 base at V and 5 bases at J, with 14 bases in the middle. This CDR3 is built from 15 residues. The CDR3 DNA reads TGTGCCAGCAGCTTAATGGTTGGAGGAAGTACTGAAGCTTTCTTT. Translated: CASSLMVGGSTEAFF.

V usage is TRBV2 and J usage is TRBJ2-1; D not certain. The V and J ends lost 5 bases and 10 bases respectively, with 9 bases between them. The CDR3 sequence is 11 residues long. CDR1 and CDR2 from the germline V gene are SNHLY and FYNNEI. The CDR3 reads CASSSVSEQFF. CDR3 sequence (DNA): TGTGCCAGCAGTTCAGTATCCGAGCAGTTCTTC.

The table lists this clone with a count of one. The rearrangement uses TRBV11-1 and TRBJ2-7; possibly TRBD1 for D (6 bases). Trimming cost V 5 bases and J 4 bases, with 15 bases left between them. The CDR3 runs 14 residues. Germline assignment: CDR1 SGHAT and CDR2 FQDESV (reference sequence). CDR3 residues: CASSLRDTSYEQYF. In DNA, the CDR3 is TGTGCCAGCAGCCTTCGGGACACAAGTTACGAGCAGTACTTC.

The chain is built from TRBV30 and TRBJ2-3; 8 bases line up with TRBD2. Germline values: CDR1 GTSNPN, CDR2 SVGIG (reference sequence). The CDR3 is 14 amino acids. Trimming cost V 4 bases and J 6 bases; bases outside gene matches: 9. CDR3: CAWTTRGGLDTQYF. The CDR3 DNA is TGTGCCTGGACCACCCGGGGGGGACTTGATACGCAGTATTTT.

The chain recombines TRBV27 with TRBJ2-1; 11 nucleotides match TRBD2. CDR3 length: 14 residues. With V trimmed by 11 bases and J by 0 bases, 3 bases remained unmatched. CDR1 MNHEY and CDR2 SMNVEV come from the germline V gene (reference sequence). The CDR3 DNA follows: TGTGCCGCTGGACTAGCGGGCTCCTACAATGAGCAGTTCTTC. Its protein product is CAAGLAGSYNEQFF.

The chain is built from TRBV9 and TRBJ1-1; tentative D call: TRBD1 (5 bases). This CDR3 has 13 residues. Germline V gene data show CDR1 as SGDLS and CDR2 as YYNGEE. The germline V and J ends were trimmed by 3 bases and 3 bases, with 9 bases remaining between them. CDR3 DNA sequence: TGTGCCAGCAGCGCAGGGACTCACACTGAAGCTTTCTTT. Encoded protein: CASSAGTHTEAFF.

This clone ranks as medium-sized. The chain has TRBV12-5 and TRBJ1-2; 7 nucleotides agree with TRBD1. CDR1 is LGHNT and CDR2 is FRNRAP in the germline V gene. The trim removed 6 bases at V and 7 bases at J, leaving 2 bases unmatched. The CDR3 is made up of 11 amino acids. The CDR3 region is CASGQGSGYTF. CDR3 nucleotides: TGTGCTAGTGGACAGGGGTCTGGCTACACCTTC.

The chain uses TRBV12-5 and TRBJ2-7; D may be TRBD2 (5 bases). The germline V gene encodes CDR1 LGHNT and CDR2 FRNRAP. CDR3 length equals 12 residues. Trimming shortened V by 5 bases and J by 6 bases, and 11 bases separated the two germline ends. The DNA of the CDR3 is TGTGCTAGTGGTGGGGTGGGGAGCGAGCAGTACTTC. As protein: CASGGVGSEQYF.

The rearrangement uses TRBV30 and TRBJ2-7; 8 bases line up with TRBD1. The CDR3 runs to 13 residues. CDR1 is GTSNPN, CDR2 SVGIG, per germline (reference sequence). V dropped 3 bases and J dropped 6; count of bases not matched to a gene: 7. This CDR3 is CAWSWQGTGEQYF. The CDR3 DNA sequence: TGTGCCTGGAGCTGGCAGGGGACAGGCGAGCAGTACTTC.

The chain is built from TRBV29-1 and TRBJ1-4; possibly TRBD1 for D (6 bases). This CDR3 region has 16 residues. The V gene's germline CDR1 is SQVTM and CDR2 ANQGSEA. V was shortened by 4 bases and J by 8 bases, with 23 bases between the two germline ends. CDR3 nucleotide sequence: TGCAGCGTTGCGTTTAACAGGGTTGGGATGGGAGAAAAACTGTTTTTT. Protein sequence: CSVAFNRVGMGEKLFF.

The CDR3, as DNA: TGTGCCAGCAGTCCCACAGGGGATCAGCCCCAGCATTTT. This gives the protein CASSPTGDQPQHF. The chain is built from TRBV6-5 and TRBJ1-5, with 7 bases lining up with TRBD1. The germline gives CDR1 MNHEY, CDR2 SVGAGI. The CDR3 loop spans 13 amino acids. The V gene end was trimmed by 5 bases and the J gene end by 5 bases; junction bases not matched to a gene: 3.

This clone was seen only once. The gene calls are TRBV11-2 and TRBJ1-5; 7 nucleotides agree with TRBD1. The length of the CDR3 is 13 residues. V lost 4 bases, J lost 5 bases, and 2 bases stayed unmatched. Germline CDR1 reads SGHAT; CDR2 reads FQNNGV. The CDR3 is CASSSGTDQPQHF. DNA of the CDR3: TGTGCCAGCAGCTCAGGGACAGATCAGCCCCAGCATTTT.

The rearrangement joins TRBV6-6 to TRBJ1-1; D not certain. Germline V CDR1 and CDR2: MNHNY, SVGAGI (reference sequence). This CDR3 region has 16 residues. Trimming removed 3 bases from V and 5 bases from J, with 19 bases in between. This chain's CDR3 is CASSYIALARRTEAFF. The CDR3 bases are TGTGCCAGCAGTTATATCGCTCTCGCGAGGAGGACTGAAGCTTTCTTT.

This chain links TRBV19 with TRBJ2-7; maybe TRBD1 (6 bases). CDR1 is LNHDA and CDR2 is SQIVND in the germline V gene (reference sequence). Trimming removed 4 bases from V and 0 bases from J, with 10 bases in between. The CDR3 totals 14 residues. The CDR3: CASSSPGVSYEQYF. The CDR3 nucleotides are TGTGCCAGTAGTAGCCCAGGGGTCTCCTACGAGCAGTACTTC.

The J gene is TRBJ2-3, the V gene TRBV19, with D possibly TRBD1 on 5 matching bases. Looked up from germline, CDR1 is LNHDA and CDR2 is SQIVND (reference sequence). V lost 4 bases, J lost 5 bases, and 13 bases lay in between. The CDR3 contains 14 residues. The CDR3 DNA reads TGTGCCAGTAGTACGACAGATTCGGGAGATACGCAGTATTTT. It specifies CASSTTDSGDTQYF.

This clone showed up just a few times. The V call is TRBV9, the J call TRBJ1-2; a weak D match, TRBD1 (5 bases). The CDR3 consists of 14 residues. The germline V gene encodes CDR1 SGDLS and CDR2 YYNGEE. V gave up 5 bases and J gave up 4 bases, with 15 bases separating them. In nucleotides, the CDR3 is TGTGCCAGCAGAGAGGTCGGGACTTTCTATGGCTACACCTTC. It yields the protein CASREVGTFYGYTF.

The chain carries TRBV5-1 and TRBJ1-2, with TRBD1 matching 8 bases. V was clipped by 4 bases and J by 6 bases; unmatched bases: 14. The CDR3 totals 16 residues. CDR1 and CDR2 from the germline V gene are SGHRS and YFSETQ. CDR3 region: CASSRSPGQDADGYTF. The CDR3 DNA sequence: TGCGCCAGCAGCCGCTCTCCGGGACAGGATGCGGATGGCTACACCTTC.

In DNA form, the CDR3 reads TGTGCCAGCAGCCACTCTTTAGCGGGGGGGCAAGAGACCCAGTACTTC. It specifies CASSHSLAGGQETQYF. The genes are TRBV7-3 and TRBJ2-5; 11 bases match TRBD2. The CDR3 length is 16 residues. The germline V gene encodes CDR1 SGHTA and CDR2 FQGTGA. V lost 5 bases to trimming and J lost 2 bases; unmatched junction nucleotides: 7. Based on the CDR3 plus reference TRBV7-3 and TRBJ2-5, the full variable domain is GAGVSQTPSNKVTEKGKYVELRCDPISGHTALYWYRQSLGQGPEFLIYFQGTGAADDSGLPNDRFFAVRPEGSVSTLKIQRTERGDSAVYLCASSHSLAGGQETQYFGPGTRLLVL.

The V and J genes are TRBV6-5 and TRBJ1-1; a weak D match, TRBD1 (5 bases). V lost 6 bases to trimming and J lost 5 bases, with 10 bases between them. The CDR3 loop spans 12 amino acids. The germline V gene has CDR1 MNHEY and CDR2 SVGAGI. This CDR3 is CASSPGKTEAFF. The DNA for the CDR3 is TGTGCCAGCAGCCCAGGGAAAACTGAAGCTTTCTTT.